These 8 T cell receptor beta chains were sequenced from one sample in a study of T-cell reconstitution after alpha-beta-depleted transplantation in children. The library targeted TCRbeta and was prepared with unique molecular identifiers. Each CDR3 protein gets one entry after TCRdb re-called the PCR reads with MiXCR. The sample records about 250,000 distinct CDR3 sequences, approximately 24% being singletons. The sequencing here drew on PBMCs, mostly from graft donor cells, taken 360 days after TCRalphabeta/CD19-depleted stem cell transplant. These receptors originate from a female patient aged 2-10 years who had a stem cell transplant for congenital amegakaryocytic thrombocytopenia, so the T cells may come from the graft donor.

There are a few counts of this clonotype. This chain joins TRBV5-4 and TRBJ2-1; the D is unclear. The CDR3 totals 13 residues. Trimming took off 2 bases at V and 7 bases at J, with 10 bases between the two ends. CDR1 is SGHNT, CDR2 YYREEE, per germline (reference sequence). In DNA form, the CDR3 reads TGTGCCAGCAGCTTAGTTTACGGGAATGAGCAGTTCTTC. Protein product: CASSLVYGNEQFF.

This clonotype has only a few counts. The J gene is TRBJ1-1, the V gene TRBV10-1, with D possibly TRBD1 on 5 matching bases. The CDR3 is 14 residues long. Germline CDR1 reads WNHNN; CDR2 reads SYGVQD (reference sequence). V lost 3 bases and J 3 bases, leaving 11 bases between the germline ends. The CDR3 DNA sequence: TGCGCCAGCAGTGAACTCAGGGCCGACACTGAAGCTTTCTTT. It codes for CASSELRADTEAFF.

The chain has TRBV20-1 and TRBJ2-5, with 10 bases aligning to TRBD2. This CDR3 has 15 amino acids. Germline V gene lookup returns CDR1 DFQATT and CDR2 SNEGSKA (reference sequence). Trimming cost V 0 bases and J 4 bases; bases outside gene matches: 5. Here the CDR3 DNA reads TGCAGTGCTAGAGATCCTAGCGGGAGTCGAGAGACCCAGTACTTC. Translated, it gives CSARDPSGSRETQYF.

This clonotype was seen repeatedly, ten times or more. The chain joins TRBV5-1 to TRBJ2-7; 8 bases line up with TRBD1. The CDR3 spans 14 residues. V was clipped by 4 bases and J by 9 bases; unmatched bases: 12. Germline-derived CDR1 and CDR2 are SGHRS and YFSETQ. The chain's CDR3 is CASSKDRESMRQYF. The CDR3 DNA is TGCGCCAGCAGCAAGGACAGGGAATCGATGAGGCAGTACTTC.

This clonotype was counted between two and nine times. The chain carries TRBV29-1 and TRBJ1-1; D is unclear. Per germline, CDR1 SQVTM and CDR2 ANQGSEA. Deletions cut 7 bases from V and 4 bases from J, with 7 bases between. The CDR3 totals 10 residues. The CDR3 reads CSAGSTEAFF. CDR3 nucleotides: TGCAGCGCCGGGAGCACTGAAGCTTTCTTT.

This clonotype was seen more than once but under ten times. V gene TRBV9 combines with J gene TRBJ2-1; 8 nucleotides match TRBD1. V was clipped by 3 bases and J by 3 bases; unmatched bases: 5. The CDR3 has 15 residues. Germline values: CDR1 SGDLS, CDR2 YYNGEE. Here the CDR3 reads CASSADRGGYNEQFF. CDR3 DNA: TGTGCCAGCAGCGCAGACAGGGGAGGCTACAATGAGCAGTTCTTC.

V is TRBV25-1 and J is TRBJ1-4; 7 nucleotides line up with TRBD1. The CDR3 has 12 residues. Germline CDR1 reads MGHDK; CDR2 reads SYGVNS. V was clipped by 6 bases and J by 10 bases; unmatched bases: 5. The CDR3 DNA reads TGTGCCAGCAGCGCAGCAGGGGGAAAACTGTTTTTT. Translating gives CASSAAGGKLFF.

V and J are TRBV12-3 or TRBV12-4 and TRBJ2-1, with a possible D match to TRBD2 (6 bases). V was pared by 4 bases and J by 5 bases, with 18 bases between. The CDR3 loop spans 16 amino acids. The CDR3 nucleotides are TGTGCCAGCAGTTATATAACGGAGGGCCTAAACAATGAGCAGTTCTTC. Protein sequence: CASSYITEGLNNEQFF.